The source of this T cell receptor (beta chain) is a study of control samples from healthy donors and cancer patients. The CDR3 loop spans 14 amino acids. Germline CDR1 and CDR2: MNHEY and SVGAGI. J gave up 2 bases and V 0 bases, and 0 bases lay outside the gene matches. Some clones are missing from TCRdb's copy, which holds only in-frame ones; the method was immunoSEQ multiplex PCR. The repertoire has 65,000 to 80,000 clones, about nine tenths of them found once; the top ten carry approximately 8.8%. This clone was detected only once. The V gene is TRBV6-5, the J gene TRBJ1-1; 7 nucleotides line up with TRBD1. Sequenced sample: PBMCs. This receptor was taken from a woman aged 45-65 years with colorectal cancer. CDR3 protein: CASSYSGGNTEAFF. CDR3 DNA: TGTGCCAGCAGTTACTCAGGGGGCAACACTGAAGCTTTCTTT.